A single sample is the source of the 20 T cell receptor beta chains below, sequenced in a study of blood T cell repertoires in COVID-19. Repertoires were generated with immunoSEQ multiplex PCR, while TCRdb's copy carries only in-frame clones and drops some. The sample holds 90,000 to 120,000 clones, around 84% seen once. Specimen: peripheral blood. These receptors all come from a human donor in a cohort sampled during active COVID-19.

The V and J genes are TRBV19 and TRBJ1-6; D gene unclear. V shed 9 bases and J shed 0 bases, with 12 bases lying between them. The CDR3 is 15 residues long. Germline V CDR1 and CDR2: LNHDA, SQIVND (reference sequence). The DNA of the CDR3 is TGTGCCAGCTCCGGAGGGAGCTCCTATAATTCACCCCTCCACTTT. Translation: CASSGGSSYNSPLHF.

The table lists this clone with a count of one. J is TRBJ1-2 and V is TRBV18, with 11 bases aligning to TRBD1. Germline V lookup: CDR1 KGHSH, CDR2 LQKENI. This CDR3 spans 17 amino acids. J lost 4 bases, V lost 3 bases, and 10 bases had no gene match. Here the CDR3 DNA reads TGTGCCAGCTCACCCACGTTCCCGGGACAGGGGGTCTATGGCTACACCTTC. Encoded protein: CASSPTFPGQGVYGYTF.

The V gene is TRBV4-3, the J gene TRBJ2-2, with D possibly being TRBD1 (5 bases). The CDR3 sequence is 18 residues long. Trimming removed 1 base from V and 5 bases from J, with 20 bases in between. In germline, CDR1 is LGHNA, CDR2 YSLEER. CDR3 nucleotides: TGCGCCAGCAGCCAAGTTGCCATAGGTGACAGCGATACCGGGGAGCTGTTTTTT. Translating it yields CASSQVAIGDSDTGELFF.

This chain links TRBV5-1 with TRBJ1-3; D is uncertain. CDR3 length equals 14 residues. Germline CDR1 and CDR2: SGHRS and YFSETQ. V was pared by 4 bases and J by 0 bases, with 8 bases between. CDR3 loop: CASSPASSGNTIYF. The CDR3 DNA follows: TGCGCCAGCAGCCCCGCGAGCTCTGGAAACACCATATATTTT.

The CDR3 is CASGIRGLGEKLFF. CDR3 DNA sequence: TGTGCTAGTGGAATCAGGGGATTAGGGGAAAAACTGTTTTTT. This chain joins TRBV12-5 and TRBJ1-4, with D possibly matching TRBD1 (6 bases). The CDR3 contains 14 residues. Trimming stripped 6 bases from V and 8 bases from J, with 16 bases between. Germline V CDR1 and CDR2: LGHNT, FRNRAP.

The chain uses TRBV27 and TRBJ2-2; the match to TRBD1 covers 7 bases. V trimming: 7 bases; J trimming: 7 bases; junction bases outside the gene matches: 15. This CDR3 is built from 16 residues. Germline CDR1 is MNHEY and CDR2 is SMNVEV (reference sequence). The CDR3 DNA sequence: TGTGCCAGCATGGGATTTGACAGGGACGCGGGCGGGGAGCTGTTTTTT. It specifies CASMGFDRDAGGELFF.

The rearrangement uses TRBV28 and TRBJ1-3; maybe TRBD1 (5 bases). CDR3 length: 16 residues. Trimming shortened V by 7 bases and J by 2 bases, and 18 bases separated the two germline ends. The V gene's germline CDR1 is MDHEN and CDR2 SYDVKM. The CDR3 sequence is CASTPRVGAAGNTIYF. DNA of the CDR3: TGTGCCAGCACCCCCAGGGTTGGGGCCGCTGGAAACACCATATATTTT.

V usage is TRBV9 and J usage is TRBJ1-1; D remains ambiguous. CDR3 length: 15 amino acids. V was trimmed by 4 bases and J by 11 bases, leaving 24 bases between them. The germline V gene encodes CDR1 SGDLS and CDR2 YYNGEE. CDR3: CASSPVSLPFLVAFF. The CDR3 coding sequence is TGTGCCAGCAGCCCTGTTTCCCTTCCCTTCCTTGTGGCTTTCTTT.

The chain has TRBV7-6 and TRBJ2-4; the match to TRBD2 covers 8 bases. The CDR3 consists of 16 residues. The germline gives CDR1 SGHVS, CDR2 FNYEAQ. V shed 5 bases and J 4 bases; nucleotides not matched to a gene: 10. CDR3: CASSPLAGGDKNIQYF. In DNA form, the CDR3 reads TGTGCCAGCAGCCCCCTAGCCGGGGGGGATAAAAACATTCAGTACTTC.

The chain employs TRBV2 and TRBJ2-7, with 14 bases identical to TRBD2. The V segment lost 4 bases and the J segment 11 bases; nucleotides outside the gene matches: 10. The CDR3 is 15 amino acids. Germline V lookup: CDR1 SNHLY, CDR2 FYNNEI. CDR3 coding DNA: TGTGCCAGCAGTGTACCGGGACTAGCGGGAGTGGGGGAGTACTTC. The encoded protein is CASSVPGLAGVGEYF.

This chain links TRBV11-2 with TRBJ2-3, with D perhaps TRBD2 (6 bases). V lost 5 bases and J 9 bases, leaving 15 bases between the germline ends. Per the germline V gene, CDR1 is SGHAT and CDR2 is FQNNGV. This CDR3 is built from 13 residues. The CDR3 here is CASSPGEAGTQYF. As DNA, the CDR3 is TGTGCCAGCAGCCCCGGGGAGGCGGGCACGCAGTATTTT.

The chain recombines TRBV11-3 with TRBJ2-1; D unclear. The V gene's germline CDR1 is SGHNT and CDR2 YENEEA. The length of the CDR3 is 19 residues. Trimming removed 0 bases from V and 0 bases from J, with 18 bases in between. As DNA, the CDR3 is TGTGCCAGCAGCTTAGACGCTGTGGTTCGCCATAGCTCCTACAATGAGCAGTTCTTC. Translating gives CASSLDAVVRHSSYNEQFF.

This chain uses TRBV11-2 with TRBJ2-2, with D unresolved. Trimming took off 2 bases at V and 4 bases at J, with 5 bases between the two ends. The germline V gene has CDR1 SGHAT and CDR2 FQNNGV. The CDR3 extends over 13 amino acids. CDR3 in DNA: TGTGCCAGCAGCTTATCCCTCACCGGGGAGCTGTTTTTT. Translated: CASSLSLTGELFF. Looking up the rest from reference TRBV11-2 and TRBJ2-2 gives the full variable domain: EAGVAQSPRYKIIEKRQSVAFWCNPISGHATLYWYQQILGQGPKLLIQFQNNGVVDDSQLPKDRFSAERLKGVDSTLKIQPAKLEDSAVYLCASSLSLTGELFFGEGSRLTVL.

The chain carries TRBV4-2 and TRBJ2-2; TRBD2 agrees at 7 bases. Germline values: CDR1 LGHNA, CDR2 YNFKEQ. Trimming removed 0 bases from V and 7 bases from J; junction bases left unmatched: 11. The length of the CDR3 is 17 residues. In nucleotides, the CDR3 is TGTGCCAGCAGCCAAGATACGGGGCGGGGGATCTTCGGGGAGCTGTTTTTT. Its protein is CASSQDTGRGIFGELFF.

This rearrangement joins TRBV24-1 to TRBJ2-5; 7 bases are a match to TRBD1. This CDR3 is built from 14 residues. V was pared by 4 bases and J by 5 bases, with 6 bases of the junction left unmatched. In germline, CDR1 is KGHDR, CDR2 SFDVKD. CDR3: CATSETTGRETQYF. In nucleotides, the CDR3 is TGTGCCACCAGTGAGACGACAGGGCGGGAGACCCAGTACTTC.

This clone has only a few counts. The rearrangement uses TRBV5-1 and TRBJ1-1; no clear D. The CDR3 extends over 16 amino acids. Between the trimmed V and J ends, which lost 2 bases and 1 base, there was a span of 15 bases. Germline CDR1 reads SGHRS; CDR2 reads YFSETQ. CDR3 region: CASSLQPGLGNTEAFF. CDR3 coding DNA: TGCGCCAGCAGCTTACAGCCTGGGCTCGGGAACACTGAAGCTTTCTTT.

The chain is built from TRBV30 and TRBJ1-1; 8 positions agree with TRBD1. V lost 5 bases, J lost 10 bases, and 9 bases stayed unmatched. The CDR3 sequence is 12 residues long. Germline V lookup: CDR1 GTSNPN, CDR2 SVGIG (reference sequence). The CDR3: CAWGPLDRGAFF. In DNA form, the CDR3 reads TGTGCCTGGGGCCCCTTAGACAGGGGAGCTTTCTTT. Using reference TRBV30 and TRBJ1-1 for the parts outside the CDR3, the full variable domain is SQTIHQWPATLVQPVGSPLSLECTVEGTSNPNLYWYRQAAGRGLQLLFYSVGIGQISSEVPQNLSASRPQDRQFILSSKKLLLSDSGFYLCAWGPLDRGAFFGQGTRLTVV.

This rearrangement joins TRBV29-1 to TRBJ2-5, with a possible D match to TRBD2 (5 bases). Trimming cost V 4 bases and J 4 bases, with 13 bases left between them. The CDR3 spans 13 residues. CDR1 and CDR2 from the germline V gene are SQVTM and ANQGSEA. CDR3 region: CSVGWGRGETQYF. The CDR3 DNA follows: TGCAGCGTTGGGTGGGGTCGGGGAGAGACCCAGTACTTC. The full variable domain, its missing parts supplied by reference TRBV29-1 and TRBJ2-5, is SAVISQKPSRDICQRGTSLTIQCQVDSQVTMMFWYRQQPGQSLTLIATANQGSEATYESGFVIDKFPISRPNLTFSTLTVSNMSPEDSSIYLCSVGWGRGETQYFGPGTRLLVL.

The CDR3 nucleotides are TGTGCCAGCAGCCAAGGGAGACTTAAGCCCCAGCATTTT. This sequence encodes CASSQGRLKPQHF. The chain has TRBV3-1 (or the pseudogene TRBV3-2) and TRBJ1-5; unclear D gene. CDR3 length equals 13 residues. The V and J ends lost 1 base and 8 bases respectively, with 9 bases between them. Germline values: CDR1 LGHDT, CDR2 YNNKEL (reference sequence).

This rearrangement joins TRBV7-2 to TRBJ1-1; 7 bases line up with TRBD1. Germline V lookup: CDR1 SGHTA, CDR2 FQGNSA. Trimming removed 5 bases from V and 4 bases from J; junction bases left unmatched: 4. This CDR3 is built from 13 residues. The CDR3 sequence is CASSIGGGTEAFF. The CDR3 DNA is TGTGCCAGCAGCATAGGGGGCGGCACTGAAGCTTTCTTT.